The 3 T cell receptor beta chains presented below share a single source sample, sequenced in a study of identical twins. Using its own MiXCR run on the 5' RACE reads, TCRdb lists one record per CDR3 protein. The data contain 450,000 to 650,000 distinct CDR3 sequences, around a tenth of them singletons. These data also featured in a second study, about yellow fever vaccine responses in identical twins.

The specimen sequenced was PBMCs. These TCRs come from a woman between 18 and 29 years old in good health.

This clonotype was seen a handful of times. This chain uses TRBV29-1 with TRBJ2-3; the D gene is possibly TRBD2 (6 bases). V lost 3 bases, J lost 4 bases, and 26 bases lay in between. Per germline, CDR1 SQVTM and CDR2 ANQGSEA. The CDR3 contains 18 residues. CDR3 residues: CSVDVPLLRDFPSDTQYF. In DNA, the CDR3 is TGCAGCGTTGACGTCCCCCTGTTGCGGGACTTTCCATCAGATACGCAGTATTTT.

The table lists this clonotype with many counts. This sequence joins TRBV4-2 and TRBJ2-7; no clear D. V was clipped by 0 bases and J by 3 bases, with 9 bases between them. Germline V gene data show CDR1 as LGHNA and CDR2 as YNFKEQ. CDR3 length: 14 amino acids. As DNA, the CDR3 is TGTGCCAGCAGCCAAGAATTATCACTCTACGAGCAGTACTTC. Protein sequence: CASSQELSLYEQYF.

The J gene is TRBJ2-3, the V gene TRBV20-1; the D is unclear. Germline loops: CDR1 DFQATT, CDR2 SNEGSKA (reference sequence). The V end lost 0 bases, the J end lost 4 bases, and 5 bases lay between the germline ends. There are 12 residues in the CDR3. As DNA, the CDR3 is TGCAGTGCTAGAGAGGTCGCAGATACGCAGTATTTT. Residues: CSAREVADTQYF.